These T cell receptor beta chains were read from a single sample in a study of OX40 agonist ivuxolimab in advanced cancers. The data were produced by immunoSEQ multiplex PCR, yet TCRdb's version contains in-frame clones alone and is incomplete. The sample includes fewer than 65,000 clones, 65% to 90% of them seen just once. The sequenced sample was CD4+ or CD8+ T cells sorted from blood, obtained in a trial of the OX40 agonist ivuxolimab. Every receptor here comes from an adult with an advanced solid tumor such as melanoma, head and neck, liver or kidney cancer. CDR3s include the opening cysteine and the closing phenylalanine or tryptophan. Each record gives: clone size, J gene, V gene, D gene, CDR3 protein, CDR3 DNA. D genes are given only for firm matches. Only some rows state a clone size, as once, few, many or a class for expanded clones.

- TRBJ2-1 TRBV29-1 - CSVDKGRAYNEQFF TGCAGCGTTGACAAGGGCAGGGCCTACAATGAGCAGTTCTTC
- TRBJ2-1 TRBV28 TRBD2 CASSWSSGGYTNEQFF TGTGCCAGCAGTTGGTCTAGCGGGGGGTACACCAATGAGCAGTTCTTC
- TRBJ2-7 TRBV27 TRBD2 CASSFGTSGTYEQYF TGTGCCAGCAGTTTCGGGACTAGCGGGACCTACGAGCAGTACTTC
- TRBJ1-5 TRBV28 - CASRGTLQPQHF TGTGCCAGCAGGGGGACTCTTCAGCCCCAGCATTTT
- TRBJ1-4 TRBV10-3 - CAISDTERGGGSTNEKLFF TGTGCCATCAGTGACACCGAGAGAGGAGGGGGTTCAACTAATGAAAAACTGTTTTTT
- TRBJ1-1 TRBV5-4 - CASSVNRVINTEAFF TGTGCCAGCAGTGTGAACAGGGTCATTAACACTGAAGCTTTCTTT
- TRBJ2-5 TRBV11-2 TRBD1 CASSPGQGSYVETQYF TGTGCCAGCAGCCCGGGACAGGGTTCGTATGTGGAGACCCAGTACTTC
- TRBJ2-3 TRBV15 - CATSSSWGRQILSSDTQYF TGTGCCACCAGCAGTTCGTGGGGGCGTCAGATCTTGAGTTCGGATACGCAGTATTTT
once TRBJ1-3 TRBV6-6 - CASSSAGFSGNTIYF TGTGCCAGCAGTTCGGCAGGGTTCTCTGGAAACACCATATATTTT
- TRBJ2-3 TRBV4-3 - CASSQVTGIDTQYF TGCGCCAGCAGCCAAGTCACCGGGATTGATACGCAGTATTTT
- TRBJ1-1 TRBV29-1 - CSVGGGNTEAFF TGCAGCGTTGGAGGTGGGAACACTGAAGCTTTCTTT
- TRBJ2-2 TRBV4-2 - CASSQGRAESTGELFF TGTGCCAGCAGCCAAGGGCGAGCAGAGAGCACCGGGGAGCTGTTTTTT
once TRBJ1-1 TRBV11-2 - CASSFGGNTEAFF TGTGCCAGCAGCTTCGGGGGAAACACTGAAGCTTTCTTT
- TRBJ1-2 TRBV6-6 - CASRSPPSGGYTF TGTGCCAGCAGATCCCCCCCGTCAGGGGGCTACACCTTC
- TRBJ2-6 TRBV18 - CASSPPSSRDRSGANVLTF TGTGCCAGCTCACCACCGTCGTCAAGGGATCGCTCTGGGGCCAACGTCCTGACTTTC
- TRBJ2-2 TRBV5-1 TRBD2 CASSLVAGVNTGELFF TGCGCCAGCAGCTTGGTCGCGGGAGTGAACACCGGGGAGCTGTTTTTT
- TRBJ2-1 TRBV2 - CASSPYNEQFF TGTGCCAGCAGCCCATACAATGAGCAGTTCTTC
- TRBJ2-1 TRBV19 TRBD2 CASSTRLAGGPGRQFF TGTGCCAGTAGTACACGACTAGCGGGAGGGCCGGGTCGGCAGTTCTTC
- TRBJ1-1 TRBV7-3 - CASSLAASVNTEAFF TGTGCCAGCAGCTTAGCGGCGTCAGTGAACACTGAAGCTTTCTTT